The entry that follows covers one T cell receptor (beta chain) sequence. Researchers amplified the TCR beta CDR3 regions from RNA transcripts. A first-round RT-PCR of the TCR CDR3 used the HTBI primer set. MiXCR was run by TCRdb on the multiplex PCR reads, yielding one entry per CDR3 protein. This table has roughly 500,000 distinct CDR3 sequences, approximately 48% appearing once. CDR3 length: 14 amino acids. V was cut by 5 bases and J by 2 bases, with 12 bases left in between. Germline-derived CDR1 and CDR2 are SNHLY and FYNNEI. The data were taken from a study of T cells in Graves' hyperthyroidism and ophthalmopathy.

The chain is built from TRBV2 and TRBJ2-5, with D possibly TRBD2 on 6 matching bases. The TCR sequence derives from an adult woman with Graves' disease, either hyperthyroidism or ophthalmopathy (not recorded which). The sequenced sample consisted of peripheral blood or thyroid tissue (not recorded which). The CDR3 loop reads CASSNSGQQETQYF. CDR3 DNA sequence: TGTGCCAGCAGTAACAGCGGGCAGCAAGAGACCCAGTACTTC.